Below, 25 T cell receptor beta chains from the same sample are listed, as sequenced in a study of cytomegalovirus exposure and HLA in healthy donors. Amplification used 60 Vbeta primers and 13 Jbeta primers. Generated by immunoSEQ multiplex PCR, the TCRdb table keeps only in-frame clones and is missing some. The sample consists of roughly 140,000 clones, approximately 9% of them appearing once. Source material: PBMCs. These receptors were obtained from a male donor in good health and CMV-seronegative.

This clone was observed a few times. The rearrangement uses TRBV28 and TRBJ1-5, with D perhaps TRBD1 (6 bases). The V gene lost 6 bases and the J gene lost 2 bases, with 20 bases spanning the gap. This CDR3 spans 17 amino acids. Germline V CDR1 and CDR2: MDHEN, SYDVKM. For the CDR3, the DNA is TGTGCCAGCAGCCGTCCGGGGGGGGCTGGGGGCAATCAGCCCCAGCATTTT. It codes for CASSRPGGAGGNQPQHF.

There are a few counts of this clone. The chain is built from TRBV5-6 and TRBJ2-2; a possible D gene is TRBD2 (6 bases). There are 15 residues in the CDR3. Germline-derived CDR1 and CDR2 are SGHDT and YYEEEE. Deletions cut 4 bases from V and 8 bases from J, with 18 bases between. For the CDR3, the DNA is TGTGCCAGCAGCCTAGGCCCCGGGGGTCTGGGGGAGCTGTTTTTT. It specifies CASSLGPGGLGELFF.

The CDR3 sequence: CASSTTLRGAVDTQYF. For the CDR3, the DNA is TGTGCCAGCAGTACAACTTTGCGGGGGGCCGTAGATACGCAGTATTTT. The chain combines TRBV9 with TRBJ2-3, with 8 bases fitting TRBD2. Germline CDR1 is SGDLS and CDR2 is YYNGEE. The ends lost 5 bases at V and 5 bases at J; junction bases unmatched: 13. The CDR3 runs to 16 residues. The entire variable domain, with the rest obtained from reference TRBV9 and TRBJ2-3, is as follows: DSGVTQTPKHLITATGQRVTLRCSPRSGDLSVYWYQQSLDQGLQFLIQYYNGEERAKGNILERFSAQQFPDLHSELNLSSLELGDSALYFCASSTTLRGAVDTQYFGPGTRLTVL.

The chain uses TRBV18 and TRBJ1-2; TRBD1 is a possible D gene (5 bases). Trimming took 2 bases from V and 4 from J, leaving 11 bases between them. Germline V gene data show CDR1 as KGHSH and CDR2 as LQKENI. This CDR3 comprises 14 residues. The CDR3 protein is CASSPSGMGYGYTF. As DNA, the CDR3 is TGTGCCAGCTCACCATCAGGGATGGGCTATGGCTACACCTTC.

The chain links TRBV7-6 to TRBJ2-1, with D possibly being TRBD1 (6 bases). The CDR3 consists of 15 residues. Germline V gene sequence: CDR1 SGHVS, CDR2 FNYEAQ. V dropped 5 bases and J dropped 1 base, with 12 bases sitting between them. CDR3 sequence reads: CASSQGTASYNEQFF. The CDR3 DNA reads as TGTGCCAGCAGCCAGGGGACCGCATCCTACAATGAGCAGTTCTTC.

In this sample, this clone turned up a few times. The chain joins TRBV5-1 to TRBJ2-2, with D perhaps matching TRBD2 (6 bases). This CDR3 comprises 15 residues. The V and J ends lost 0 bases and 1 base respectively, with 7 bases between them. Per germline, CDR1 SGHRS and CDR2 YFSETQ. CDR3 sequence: CASSLAAGNTGELFF. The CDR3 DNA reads TGCGCCAGCAGCTTGGCAGCGGGGAACACCGGGGAGCTGTTTTTT.

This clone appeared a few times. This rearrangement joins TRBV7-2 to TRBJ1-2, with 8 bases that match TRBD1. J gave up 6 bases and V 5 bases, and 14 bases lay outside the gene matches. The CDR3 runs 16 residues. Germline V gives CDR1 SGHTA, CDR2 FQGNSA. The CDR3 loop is CASSRWRVAGGDGYTF. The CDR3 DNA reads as TGTGCCAGCAGCCGCTGGAGGGTGGCAGGGGGCGATGGCTACACCTTC.

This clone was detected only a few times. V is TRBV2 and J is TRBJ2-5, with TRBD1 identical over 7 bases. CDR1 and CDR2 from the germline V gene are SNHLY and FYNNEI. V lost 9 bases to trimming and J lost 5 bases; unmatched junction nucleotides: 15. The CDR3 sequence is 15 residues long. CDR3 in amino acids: CASQKGGSLGETQYF. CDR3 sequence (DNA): TGTGCCAGTCAAAAAGGGGGCAGCCTTGGGGAGACCCAGTACTTC.

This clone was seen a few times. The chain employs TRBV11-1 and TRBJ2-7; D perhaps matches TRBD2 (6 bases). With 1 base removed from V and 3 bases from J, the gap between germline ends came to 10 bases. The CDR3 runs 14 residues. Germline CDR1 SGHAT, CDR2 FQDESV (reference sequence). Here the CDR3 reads CASSLDQGGYEQYF. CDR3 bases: TGTGCCAGCAGCTTAGACCAGGGAGGCTACGAGCAGTACTTC.

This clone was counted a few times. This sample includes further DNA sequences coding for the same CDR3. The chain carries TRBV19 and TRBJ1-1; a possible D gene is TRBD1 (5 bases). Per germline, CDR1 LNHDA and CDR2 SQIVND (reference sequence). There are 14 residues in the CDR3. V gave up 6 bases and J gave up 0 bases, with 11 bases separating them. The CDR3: CASRRQNMNTEAFF. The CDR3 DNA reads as TGTGCCAGTAGAAGACAGAACATGAACACTGAAGCTTTCTTT.

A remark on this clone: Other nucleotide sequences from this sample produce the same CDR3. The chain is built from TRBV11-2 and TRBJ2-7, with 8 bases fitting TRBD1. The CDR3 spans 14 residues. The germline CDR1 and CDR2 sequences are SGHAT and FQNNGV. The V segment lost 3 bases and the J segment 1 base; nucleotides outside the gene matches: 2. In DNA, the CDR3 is TGTGCCAGCAGCTTCGGGACAGGATCCTACGAGCAGTACTTC. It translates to CASSFGTGSYEQYF.

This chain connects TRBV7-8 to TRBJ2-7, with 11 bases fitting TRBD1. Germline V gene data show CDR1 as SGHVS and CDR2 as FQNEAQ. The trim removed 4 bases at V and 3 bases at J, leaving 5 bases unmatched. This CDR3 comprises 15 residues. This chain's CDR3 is CASSSGTGGIYEQYF. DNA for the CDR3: TGTGCCAGCAGCTCAGGGACAGGGGGAATCTACGAGCAGTACTTC.

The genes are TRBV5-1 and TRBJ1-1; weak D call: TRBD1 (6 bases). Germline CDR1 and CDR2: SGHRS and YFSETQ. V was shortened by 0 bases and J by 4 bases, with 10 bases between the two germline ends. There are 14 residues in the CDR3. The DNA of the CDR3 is TGCGCCAGCAGCTTGGACAGGGTCGGCACTGAAGCTTTCTTT. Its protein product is CASSLDRVGTEAFF.

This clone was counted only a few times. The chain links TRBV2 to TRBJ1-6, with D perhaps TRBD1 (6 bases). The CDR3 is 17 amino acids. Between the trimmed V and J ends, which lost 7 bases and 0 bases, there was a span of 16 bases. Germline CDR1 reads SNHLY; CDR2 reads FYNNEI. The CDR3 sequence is CASTWDTLNSYNSPLHF. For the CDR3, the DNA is TGTGCCAGCACTTGGGACACCCTAAACTCCTATAATTCACCCCTCCACTTT.

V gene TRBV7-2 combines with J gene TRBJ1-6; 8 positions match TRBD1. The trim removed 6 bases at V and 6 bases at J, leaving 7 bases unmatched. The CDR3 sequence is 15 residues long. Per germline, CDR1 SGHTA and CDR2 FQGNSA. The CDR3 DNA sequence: TGTGCCAGCAGGTTCACAGGGGGGCCTAATTCACCCCTCCACTTT. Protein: CASRFTGGPNSPLHF.

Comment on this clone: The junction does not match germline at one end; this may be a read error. CDR3: CASTQIFGNNSPLHF. The CDR3, as DNA: TGCGCCAGCACCCAAATTTTCGGTAATAATTCACCCCTCCACTTT. The rearrangement uses TRBV4-1 and TRBJ1-6; D gene ambiguous. The CDR3 loop spans 15 amino acids. CDR1 MGHRA and CDR2 YSYEKL come from the germline V gene.

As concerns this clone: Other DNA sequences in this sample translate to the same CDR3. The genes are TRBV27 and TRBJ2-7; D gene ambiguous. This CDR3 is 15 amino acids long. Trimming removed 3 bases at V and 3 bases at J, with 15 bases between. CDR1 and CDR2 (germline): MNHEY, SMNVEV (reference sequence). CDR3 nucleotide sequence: TGTGCCAGCAGTTTTGTCGGCGGAAGTAACTACGAGCAGTACTTC. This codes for CASSFVGGSNYEQYF.

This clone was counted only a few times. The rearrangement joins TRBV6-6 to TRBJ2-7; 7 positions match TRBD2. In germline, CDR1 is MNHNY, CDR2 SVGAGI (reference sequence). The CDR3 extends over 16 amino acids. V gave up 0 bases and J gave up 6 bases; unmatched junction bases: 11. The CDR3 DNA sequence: TGTGCCAGCAGTTACTCGTTGGAGGGAGGGCCCTCCGAGCAGTACTTC. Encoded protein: CASSYSLEGGPSEQYF.

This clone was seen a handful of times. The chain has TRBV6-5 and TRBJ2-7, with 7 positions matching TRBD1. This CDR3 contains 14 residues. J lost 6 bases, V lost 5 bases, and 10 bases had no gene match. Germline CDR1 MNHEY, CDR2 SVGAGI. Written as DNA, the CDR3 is TGTGCCAGCAGTCTCCGGGAAAGGGGGCCCGAGCAGTACTTC. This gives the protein CASSLRERGPEQYF.

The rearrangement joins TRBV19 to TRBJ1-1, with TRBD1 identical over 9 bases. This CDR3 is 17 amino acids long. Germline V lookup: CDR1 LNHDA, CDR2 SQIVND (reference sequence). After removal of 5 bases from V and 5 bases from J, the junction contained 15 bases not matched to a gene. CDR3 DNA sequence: TGTGCCAGTAGTTTATGGACAGGGGCGGCTGTGAGTACTGAAGCTTTCTTT. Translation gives CASSLWTGAAVSTEAFF.

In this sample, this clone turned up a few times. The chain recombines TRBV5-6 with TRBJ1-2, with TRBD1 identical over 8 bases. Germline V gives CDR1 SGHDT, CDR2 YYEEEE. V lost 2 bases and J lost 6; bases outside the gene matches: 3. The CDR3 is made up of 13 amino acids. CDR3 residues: CASSFSGGHGYTF. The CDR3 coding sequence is TGTGCCAGCAGCTTCTCAGGGGGCCATGGCTACACCTTC.

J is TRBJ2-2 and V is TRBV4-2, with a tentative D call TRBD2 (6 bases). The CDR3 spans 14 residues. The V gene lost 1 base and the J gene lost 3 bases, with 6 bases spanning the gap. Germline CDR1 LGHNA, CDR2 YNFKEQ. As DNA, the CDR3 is TGTGCCAGCAGCCAAGGGGGGGACACCGGGGAGCTGTTTTTT. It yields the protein CASSQGGDTGELFF.

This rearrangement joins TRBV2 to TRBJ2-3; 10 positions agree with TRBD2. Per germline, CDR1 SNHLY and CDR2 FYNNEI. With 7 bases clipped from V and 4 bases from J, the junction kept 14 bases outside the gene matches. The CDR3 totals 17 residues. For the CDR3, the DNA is TGTGCCAGCATTGGACTAGCGGTGGGTAGGGTGGCAGATACGCAGTATTTT. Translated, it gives CASIGLAVGRVADTQYF.

The DNA for the CDR3 is TGCGCCAGCAGCCTTGGCTCGGGGGTTGACACTGAAGCTTTCTTT. This gives the protein CASSLGSGVDTEAFF. The chain is built from TRBV5-1 and TRBJ1-1, with D perhaps TRBD1 (5 bases). The CDR3 is 15 residues long. V was pared by 4 bases and J by 3 bases, with 16 bases between. Germline V gene lookup returns CDR1 SGHRS and CDR2 YFSETQ.

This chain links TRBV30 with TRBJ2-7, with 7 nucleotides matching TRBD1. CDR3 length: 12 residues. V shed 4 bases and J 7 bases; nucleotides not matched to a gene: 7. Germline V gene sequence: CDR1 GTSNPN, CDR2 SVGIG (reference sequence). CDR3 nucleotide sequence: TGTGCCTGGACCACAGGGGTTGGGGAGCAGTACTTC. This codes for CAWTTGVGEQYF.